This T cell receptor beta chain was sequenced in a study of cytomegalovirus exposure and HLA in healthy donors. The germline V gene encodes CDR1 GTSNPN and CDR2 SVGIG (reference sequence). V gave up 1 base and J gave up 1 base, with 14 bases separating them. This CDR3 has 15 amino acids. Only in-frame clones appear in the TCRdb table, and some are missing; sequencing was by immunoSEQ multiplex PCR. This table holds roughly 49,000 clones, approximately 95% found once. The chain couples TRBV30 to TRBJ2-7, with a possible D match to TRBD2 (5 bases). The sample taken for sequencing was PBMCs. The receptor's source is a woman aged 18-29 years in good health and CMV-seropositive. The CDR3, as DNA: TGTGCCTGGAGTGCCGGACTCGGGTTGTCCTACGAGCAGTACTTC. It is translated as CAWSAGLGLSYEQYF.